This passage covers 17 T cell receptor beta chains from one sample sequenced in a study of T cells in Graves' hyperthyroidism and ophthalmopathy. From RNA transcripts, TCR beta CDR3 regions were amplified. A first-round RT-PCR of the TCR CDR3 used the HTBI primer set. TCRdb processed the multiplex PCR reads anew with MiXCR; each CDR3 protein has one entry. The sample has hundreds of thousands of distinct CDR3 sequences; around 17% are singletons. Sequencing was done on a sample of blood. The origin of the receptors is a woman aged 18-29 years with Graves' hyperthyroidism.

V gene TRBV20-1 combines with J gene TRBJ2-7; 10 nucleotides agree with TRBD1. This CDR3 has 14 residues. Germline V CDR1 and CDR2: DFQATT, SNEGSKA (reference sequence). DNA of the CDR3: TGCAGCTCGGGCGGGGACAGGGGTCCCTACGAGCAGTACTTC. Translated, it gives CSSGGDRGPYEQYF.

The sample holds many counts of this clonotype. The chain combines TRBV12-3 or TRBV12-4 with TRBJ2-1, with 9 nucleotides matching TRBD2. The CDR3 covers 20 residues. The ends lost 4 bases at V and 0 bases at J; junction bases unmatched: 16. CDR3: CASSSRGSSGTGPSYNEQFF. Here the CDR3 DNA reads TGTGCCAGCAGTTCCAGGGGGTCTAGCGGGACGGGACCCTCCTACAATGAGCAGTTCTTC.

The chain carries TRBV28 and TRBJ2-1; D unclear. This CDR3 region has 12 residues. Germline lookup yields CDR1 MDHEN and CDR2 SYDVKM. Between the trimmed V and J ends, which lost 7 bases and 5 bases, there was a span of 9 bases. CDR3 residues: CASTETNNEQFF. For the CDR3, the DNA is TGTGCCAGCACCGAGACAAACAATGAGCAGTTCTTC.

V usage is TRBV20-1 and J usage is TRBJ2-7; 7 nucleotides align to TRBD2. With 2 bases clipped from V and 2 bases from J, the junction kept 3 bases outside the gene matches. The germline V gene encodes CDR1 DFQATT and CDR2 SNEGSKA (reference sequence). The CDR3 runs to 13 residues. CDR3 sequence: CSARTSVTYEQYF. The CDR3 coding sequence is TGCAGTGCTAGAACTAGCGTAACCTACGAGCAGTACTTC.

The CDR3 DNA reads TGTGCCAGCAGCTTAGCGACAGGACTAGGAGGCGAGCAGTACTTC. It yields the protein CASSLATGLGGEQYF. This chain links TRBV7-2 with TRBJ2-7; weak D call: TRBD2 (7 bases). Germline V gene data show CDR1 as SGHTA and CDR2 as FQGNSA. The CDR3 has 15 residues. The V end lost 0 bases, the J end lost 6 bases, and 15 bases lay between the germline ends.

This clonotype was picked up many times. J is TRBJ2-3 and V is TRBV12-3 or TRBV12-4; 10 positions match TRBD2. The CDR3 totals 16 residues. V dropped 3 bases and J dropped 0; count of bases not matched to a gene: 3. The CDR3 region is CASSFERGGSTDTQYF. CDR3 in DNA: TGTGCCAGCAGTTTCGAGCGGGGGGGGAGCACAGATACGCAGTATTTT.

The gene calls are TRBV27 and TRBJ1-2; TRBD1 is a possible D gene (6 bases). The germline CDR1 and CDR2 sequences are MNHEY and SMNVEV (reference sequence). The V end lost 3 bases, the J end lost 12 bases, and 20 bases lay between the germline ends. The CDR3 runs to 14 residues. CDR3: CASSFRGLVGGHTF. CDR3 DNA sequence: TGTGCCAGCAGTTTCAGGGGCCTGGTAGGAGGCCACACCTTC.

This clonotype was found many times. The chain is built from TRBV7-2 and TRBJ1-1, with D hard to call. The germline V and J ends were trimmed by 2 bases and 4 bases, with 11 bases remaining between them. CDR1 is SGHTA, CDR2 FQGNSA, per germline. The CDR3 is 14 amino acids. The CDR3 DNA sequence: TGTGCCAGCAGCTTATATAGGGCTACCACTGAAGCTTTCTTT. As protein: CASSLYRATTEAFF. The variable domain in full, with the rest retrieved from reference TRBV7-2 and TRBJ1-1, is GAGVSQSPSNKVTEKGKDVELRCDPISGHTALYWYRQSLGQGLEFLIYFQGNSAPDKSGLPSDRFSAERTGGSVSTLTIQRTQQEDSAVYLCASSLYRATTEAFFGQGTRLTVV.

The genes are TRBV6-1 and TRBJ2-7, with 7 nucleotides matching TRBD2. The junction had 7 bases not matched to a gene; V was cut back by 6 bases and J by 5 bases. Germline CDR1 MNHNS, CDR2 SASEGT. The CDR3 is made up of 13 amino acids. CDR3 nucleotide sequence: TGTGCCAGCAGGTCCGGGGAGGGGCACGAGCAGTACTTC. It yields the protein CASRSGEGHEQYF.

This clonotype has ten or more counts. The J gene is TRBJ1-2, the V gene TRBV20-1; D may be TRBD1 (5 bases). Germline CDR1 reads DFQATT; CDR2 reads SNEGSKA (reference sequence). The V end lost 3 bases, the J end lost 4 bases, and 9 bases lay between the germline ends. The CDR3 contains 12 residues. CDR3 protein: CSASARAYGYTF. Here the CDR3 DNA reads TGCAGTGCTAGCGCCAGGGCCTATGGCTACACCTTC.

This clonotype was seen repeatedly, ten times or more. V gene TRBV12-3 or TRBV12-4 combines with J gene TRBJ2-3; D is uncertain. This CDR3 spans 13 amino acids. Trimming stripped 3 bases from V and 8 bases from J, with 12 bases between. The CDR3 protein is CASSLTGLGTQYF. The CDR3, as DNA: TGTGCCAGCAGTTTGACTGGTCTTGGTACGCAGTATTTT.

The gene calls are TRBV30 and TRBJ2-1; 8 bases line up with TRBD2. With 2 bases clipped from V and 4 bases from J, the junction kept 7 bases outside the gene matches. The germline V gene encodes CDR1 GTSNPN and CDR2 SVGIG (reference sequence). This CDR3 is built from 15 residues. As DNA, the CDR3 is TGTGCCTGGAGTAGGCGTCTAGCGGGTTACAATGAGCAGTTCTTC. Protein sequence: CAWSRRLAGYNEQFF.

This clonotype appeared many times. The chain uses TRBV18 and TRBJ2-7; D remains unclear. The CDR3 runs 15 residues. Germline V gene lookup returns CDR1 KGHSH and CDR2 LQKENI. Trimming took off 4 bases at V and 2 bases at J, with 15 bases between the two ends. CDR3 protein: CASSQTIGLTYEQYF. The CDR3 coding sequence is TGTGCCAGCTCACAGACGATAGGCCTTACCTACGAGCAGTACTTC.

This clonotype was recorded at least ten times. The rearrangement uses TRBV12-3 or TRBV12-4 and TRBJ2-5; TRBD2 agrees at 13 bases. The CDR3 length is 16 residues. Germline trimming cut 4 bases from V and 9 bases from J; bases unmatched to any gene: 11. Written as DNA, the CDR3 is TGTGCCAGCAGTTCACCGACTAGCGGGGGGTCGCGCGCCCAGTACTTC. Protein sequence: CASSSPTSGGSRAQYF.

This clonotype was detected many times. V and J are TRBV5-1 and TRBJ2-7; D gene ambiguous. This CDR3 is built from 13 residues. The germline V and J ends were trimmed by 4 bases and 4 bases, with 12 bases remaining between them. CDR1 is SGHRS, CDR2 YFSETQ, per germline. This chain's CDR3 is CASSPGKKYEQYF. The CDR3 nucleotides read TGCGCCAGCAGCCCTGGTAAGAAGTACGAGCAGTACTTC.

This clonotype was seen many times. The rearrangement uses TRBV7-2 and TRBJ2-3; 11 bases map to TRBD2. This CDR3 is built from 16 residues. Germline V CDR1 and CDR2: SGHTA, FQGNSA. With V trimmed by 7 bases and J by 3 bases, 9 bases remained unmatched. The CDR3 loop reads CASNFRGLAVTDTQYF. CDR3 coding DNA: TGTGCCAGCAACTTTAGGGGACTAGCGGTGACAGATACGCAGTATTTT.

This clonotype was observed at least ten times. This chain connects TRBV6-1 to TRBJ1-4, with D perhaps TRBD1 (5 bases). Germline assignment: CDR1 MNHNS and CDR2 SASEGT. Trimming pared 5 bases from V and 0 bases from J, leaving 10 bases between. The CDR3 spans 15 residues. CDR3 nucleotides: TGTGCCAGCAGTCCCCGGGGGTCAACTAATGAAAAACTGTTTTTT. It codes for CASSPRGSTNEKLFF.